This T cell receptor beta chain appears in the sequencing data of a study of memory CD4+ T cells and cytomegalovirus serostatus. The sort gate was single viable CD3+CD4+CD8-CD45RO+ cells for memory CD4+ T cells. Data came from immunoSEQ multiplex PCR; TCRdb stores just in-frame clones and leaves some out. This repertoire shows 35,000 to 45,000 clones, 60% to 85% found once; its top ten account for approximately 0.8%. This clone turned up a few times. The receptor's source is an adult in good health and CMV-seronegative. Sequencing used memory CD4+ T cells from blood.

CDR3 in DNA: TGTGCCAGCAGTGAAGTTAGTGGCTTCTCCTACGAGCAGTACTTC. Its protein product is CASSEVSGFSYEQYF. The rearrangement uses TRBV6-1 and TRBJ2-7; D unresolved. Trimming shortened V by 1 base and J by 0 bases, and 10 bases separated the two germline ends. CDR3 length: 15 residues. Germline CDR1 MNHNS, CDR2 SASEGT.